This T cell receptor beta chain was captured by sequencing in a study of beta chain features in type 1 diabetes. Findings and caveats of the study: Shorter TCRB CDR3s, moderately but significantly so, marked every one of the four CD4+ subsets in Type 1 diabetes patients.

Germline CDR1 SGHTA, CDR2 FQGNSA. The CDR3 has 15 amino acids. Trimming at V came to 5 bases and at J to 3 bases, leaving 8 bases not matched to a gene. A sort by CD45RO/CCR7/CD25/CD127/CD95/CD27 yielded CD4+ naive, central memory, regulatory and stem cell-like memory cells. All of the isolated RNA was reverse transcribed, so expressed TCRB transcripts were sequenced. TCRdb keeps only in-frame clones here, not all; method: immunoSEQ multiplex PCR. The table shows more than 300,000 clones, with about a tenth occurring only once. As for this clone: Its antigen is still unknown.

The chain combines TRBV7-2 with TRBJ2-5; TRBD2 aligns across 8 bases. The material sequenced was central memory CD4+ T cells from blood. This TCR was sampled from a man under 40 with type 1 diabetes. CDR3 coding DNA: TGTGCCAGCAGCAACCCCGGGACTAGAGAAGAGACCCAGTACTTC. As protein: CASSNPGTREETQYF.